This paragraph reports one T cell receptor beta chain. What it binds is unknown. Receiving focal radiation plus CTLA-4 blockade with ipilimumab were patients who had chemo-refractory metastatic non-small-cell lung cancer. These data originate in a study of radiotherapy plus CTLA-4 blockade in lung cancer. Findings and limits, study-wide: Early blood T cell clone dynamics reportedly forecast response best, with interferon-beta. Expansion in blood of tumor-derived TCR clones was seen after radiotherapy plus ipilimumab.

Method: immunoSEQ multiplex PCR; TCRdb's copy keeps in-frame clones and lacks some. The data hold tens of thousands of clones, with under 85% observed a single time. Trimming took off 5 bases at V and 6 bases at J, with 11 bases between the two ends. Germline CDR1 SEHNR, CDR2 FQNEAQ (reference sequence). This CDR3 has 13 amino acids. The chain is built from TRBV7-9 and TRBJ2-1; D gene uncertain. The starting material was peripheral blood, obtained from a patient treated with radiotherapy plus ipilimumab. This receptor was taken from a human donor with non-small cell lung cancer who had a partial response to radiotherapy plus ipilimumab. CDR3 nucleotides: TGTGCCAGCAGCATCCCCCTAGGCAATGAGCAGTTCTTC. Translation gives CASSIPLGNEQFF.